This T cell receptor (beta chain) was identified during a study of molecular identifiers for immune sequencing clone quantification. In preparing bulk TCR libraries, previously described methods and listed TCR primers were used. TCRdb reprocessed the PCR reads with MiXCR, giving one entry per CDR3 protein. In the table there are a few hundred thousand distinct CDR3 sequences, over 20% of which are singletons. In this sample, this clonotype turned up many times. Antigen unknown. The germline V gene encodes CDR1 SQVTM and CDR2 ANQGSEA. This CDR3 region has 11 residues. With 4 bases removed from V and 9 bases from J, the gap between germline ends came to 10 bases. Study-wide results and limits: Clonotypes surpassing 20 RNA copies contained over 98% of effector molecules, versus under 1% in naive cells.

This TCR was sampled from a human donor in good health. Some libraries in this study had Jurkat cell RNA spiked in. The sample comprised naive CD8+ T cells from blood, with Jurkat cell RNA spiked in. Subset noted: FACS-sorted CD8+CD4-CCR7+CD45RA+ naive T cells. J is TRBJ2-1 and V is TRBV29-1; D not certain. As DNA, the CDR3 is TGCAGCGTTGTCCAGTTGGGTGAGCAGTTCTTC. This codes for CSVVQLGEQFF.